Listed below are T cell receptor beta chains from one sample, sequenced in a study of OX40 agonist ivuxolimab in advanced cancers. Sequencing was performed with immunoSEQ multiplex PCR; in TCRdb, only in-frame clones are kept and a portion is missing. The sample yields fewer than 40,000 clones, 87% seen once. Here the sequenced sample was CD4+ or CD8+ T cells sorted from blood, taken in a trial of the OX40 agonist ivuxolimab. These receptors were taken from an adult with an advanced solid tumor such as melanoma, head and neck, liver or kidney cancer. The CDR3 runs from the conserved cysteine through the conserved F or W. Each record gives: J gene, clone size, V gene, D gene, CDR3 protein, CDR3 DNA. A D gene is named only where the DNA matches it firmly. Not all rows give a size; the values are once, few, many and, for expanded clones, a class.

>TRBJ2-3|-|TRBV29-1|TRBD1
CSATGEADTQYF
TGCAGCGCGACAGGGGAGGCAGATACGCAGTATTTT
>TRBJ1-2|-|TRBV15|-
CATSRDPNPNYGYTF
TGTGCCACCAGCAGAGATCCGAATCCTAACTATGGCTACACCTTC
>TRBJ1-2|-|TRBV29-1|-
CSVEGDPRSRYNYGYTF
TGCAGCGTTGAGGGTGACCCTCGGAGCCGTTATAACTATGGCTACACCTTC
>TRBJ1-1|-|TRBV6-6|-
CASSYSTVEAFF
TGTGCCAGCAGTTACTCTACAGTCGAAGCTTTCTTT
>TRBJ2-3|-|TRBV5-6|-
CASSSESGLSNPDTQYF
TGTGCCAGCAGCTCCGAGTCGGGGCTGAGCAACCCAGATACGCAGTATTTT
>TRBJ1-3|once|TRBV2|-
CASSDEFWASGGNTIYF
TGTGCCAGCAGTGACGAATTTTGGGCCTCTGGCGGAAACACCATATATTTT
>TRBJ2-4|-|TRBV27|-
CASGKYPGKNIQYF
TGTGCCAGCGGAAAATACCCGGGCAAAAACATTCAGTACTTC
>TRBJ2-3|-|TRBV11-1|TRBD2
CASSLALAVSTDTQYF
TGTGCCAGCAGCTTAGCGCTAGCGGTGAGCACAGATACGCAGTATTTT
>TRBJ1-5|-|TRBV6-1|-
CASSELGQRYSNQPQHF
TGTGCCAGCAGTGAATTAGGACAGAGGTATAGCAATCAGCCCCAGCATTTT
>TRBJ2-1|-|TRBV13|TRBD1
CASSQTGTVGQFF
TGTGCCAGCAGCCAGACAGGGACGGTGGGGCAGTTCTTC
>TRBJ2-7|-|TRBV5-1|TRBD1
CASSLVQGEYEQYF
TGCGCCAGCAGCTTGGTACAGGGGGAATACGAGCAGTACTTC
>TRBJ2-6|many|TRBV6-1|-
CASSERDSGANVLTF
TGTGCCAGCAGTGAAAGGGACTCTGGGGCCAACGTCCTGACTTTC
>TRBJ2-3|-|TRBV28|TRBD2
CASSFPLAGGLTDTQYF
TGTGCCAGCAGTTTCCCCCTAGCGGGGGGGTTAACAGATACGCAGTATTTT
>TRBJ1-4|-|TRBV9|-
CASSGDNNEKLFF
TGTGCCAGCAGCGGGGACAATAATGAAAAACTGTTTTTT
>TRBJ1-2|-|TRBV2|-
CASFEGEGVNGYTF
TGTGCCAGCTTCGAGGGGGAAGGAGTGAATGGCTACACCTTC
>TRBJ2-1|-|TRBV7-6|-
CASSPSLRNEQFF
TGTGCCAGCAGTCCCTCCCTCAGGAATGAGCAGTTCTTC
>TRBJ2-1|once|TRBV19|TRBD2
CASSTPGLAGGPYNEQFF
TGTGCCAGTAGTACCCCGGGACTAGCGGGGGGGCCATACAATGAGCAGTTCTTC
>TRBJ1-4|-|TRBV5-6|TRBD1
CASSLVGGQFEKLFF
TGTGCCAGCAGCTTGGTTGGGGGACAGTTTGAAAAACTGTTTTTT
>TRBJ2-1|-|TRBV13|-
CASSLGRGNEQFF
TGTGCCAGCAGCTTAGGCCGGGGAAATGAGCAGTTCTTC
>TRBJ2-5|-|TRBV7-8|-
CASSLGGGETQYF
TGTGCCAGCAGCTTAGGGGGCGGAGAGACCCAGTACTTC
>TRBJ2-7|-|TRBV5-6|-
CASSLTLYEQYF
TGTGCCAGCAGCTTGACCCTTTACGAGCAGTACTTC
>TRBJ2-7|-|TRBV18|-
CASSHSSPGTTYEQYF
TGTGCCAGCTCACACAGCTCCCCCGGGACAACTTACGAGCAGTACTTC
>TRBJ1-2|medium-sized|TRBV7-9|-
CASSLENRDGYTF
TGTGCCAGCAGCTTAGAGAACAGGGATGGCTACACCTTC
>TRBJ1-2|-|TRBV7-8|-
CASSLQWGTDGYTF
TGTGCCAGCAGCTTACAGTGGGGGACGGATGGCTACACCTTC
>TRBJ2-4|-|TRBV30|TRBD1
CAWSGGQGANIQYF
TGTGCCTGGAGTGGGGGCCAGGGGGCAAACATTCAGTACTTC
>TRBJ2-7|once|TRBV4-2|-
CASSQVGSEEEQYF
TGTGCCAGCAGCCAAGTTGGGAGTGAGGAGGAGCAGTACTTC
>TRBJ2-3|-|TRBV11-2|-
CASSLGTDTQYF
TGTGCCAGCAGCCTCGGGACAGATACGCAGTATTTT